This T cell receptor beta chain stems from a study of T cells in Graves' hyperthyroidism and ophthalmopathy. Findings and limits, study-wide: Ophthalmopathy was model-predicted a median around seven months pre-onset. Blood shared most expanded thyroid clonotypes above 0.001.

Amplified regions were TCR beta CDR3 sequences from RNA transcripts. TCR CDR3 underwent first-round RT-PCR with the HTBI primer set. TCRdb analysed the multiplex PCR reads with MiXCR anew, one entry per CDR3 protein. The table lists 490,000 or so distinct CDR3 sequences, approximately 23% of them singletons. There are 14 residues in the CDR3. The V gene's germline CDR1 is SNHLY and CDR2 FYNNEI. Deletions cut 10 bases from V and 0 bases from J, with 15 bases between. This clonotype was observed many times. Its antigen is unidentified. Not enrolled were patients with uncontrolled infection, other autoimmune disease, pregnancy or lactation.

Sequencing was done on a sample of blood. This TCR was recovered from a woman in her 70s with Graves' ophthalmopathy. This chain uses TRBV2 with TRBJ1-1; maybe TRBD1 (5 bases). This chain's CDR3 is CAKRQRNMNTEAFF. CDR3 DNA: TGTGCCAAACGACAGAGAAACATGAACACTGAAGCTTTCTTT.